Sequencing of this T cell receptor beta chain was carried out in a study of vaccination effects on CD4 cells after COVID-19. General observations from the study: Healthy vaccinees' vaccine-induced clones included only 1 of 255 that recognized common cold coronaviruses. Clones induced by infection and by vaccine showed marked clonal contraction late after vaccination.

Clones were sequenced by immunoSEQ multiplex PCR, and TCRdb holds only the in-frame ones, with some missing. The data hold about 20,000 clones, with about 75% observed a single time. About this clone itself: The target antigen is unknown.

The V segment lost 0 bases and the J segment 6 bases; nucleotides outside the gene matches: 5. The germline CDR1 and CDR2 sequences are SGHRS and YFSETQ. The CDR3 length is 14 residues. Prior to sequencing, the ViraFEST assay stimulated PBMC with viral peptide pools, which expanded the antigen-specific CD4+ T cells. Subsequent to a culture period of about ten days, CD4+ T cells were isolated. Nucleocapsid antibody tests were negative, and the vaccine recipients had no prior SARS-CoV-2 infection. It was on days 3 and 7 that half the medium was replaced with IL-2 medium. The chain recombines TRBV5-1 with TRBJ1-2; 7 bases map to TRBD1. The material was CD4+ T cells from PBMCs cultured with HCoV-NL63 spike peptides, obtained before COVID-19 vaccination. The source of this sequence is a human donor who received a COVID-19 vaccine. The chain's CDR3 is CASSLGQGVDGYTF. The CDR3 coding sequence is TGCGCCAGCAGCTTGGGTCAGGGGGTCGATGGCTACACCTTC.